This T cell receptor (beta chain) originates from a study of beta chain features in type 1 diabetes. Regarding the study as a whole: PCR, the amplification step, might favor shorter templates, equally in patients and controls. Shorter TCRB CDR3s, moderately but significantly so, marked every one of the four CD4+ subsets in Type 1 diabetes patients. Fewer insertions but more deletions were seen at VDJ junctions in type 1 diabetes patients.

Details on this clone: Antigen specificity is unknown.

Isolated RNA was reverse transcribed in full, so expressed TCRB transcripts were sequenced. Here immunoSEQ multiplex PCR was the method, and the copy in TCRdb shows in-frame clones only, minus some. The table has 400,000 or so clones, around 13% seen once. One heparinised blood draw, averaging roughly 120 mL, came from each donor. CD4+ naive, central memory, regulatory and stem cell-like memory cells were sorted via CD45RO/CCR7/CD25/CD127/CD95/CD27. This CDR3 is 16 amino acids long. The germline V and J ends were trimmed by 0 bases and 1 base, with 10 bases remaining between them. The source is a woman in her late teens or twenties with type 1 diabetes. Sequences were obtained from naive CD4+ T cells from blood. The V and J genes are TRBV23-1 and TRBJ1-5, with D hard to call. TRBV23-1 counts as an open reading frame of uncertain function. CDR3 loop: CASSQSRGISNQPQHF. As DNA, the CDR3 is TGCGCCAGCAGTCAATCGCGGGGAATCAGCAATCAGCCCCAGCATTTT.